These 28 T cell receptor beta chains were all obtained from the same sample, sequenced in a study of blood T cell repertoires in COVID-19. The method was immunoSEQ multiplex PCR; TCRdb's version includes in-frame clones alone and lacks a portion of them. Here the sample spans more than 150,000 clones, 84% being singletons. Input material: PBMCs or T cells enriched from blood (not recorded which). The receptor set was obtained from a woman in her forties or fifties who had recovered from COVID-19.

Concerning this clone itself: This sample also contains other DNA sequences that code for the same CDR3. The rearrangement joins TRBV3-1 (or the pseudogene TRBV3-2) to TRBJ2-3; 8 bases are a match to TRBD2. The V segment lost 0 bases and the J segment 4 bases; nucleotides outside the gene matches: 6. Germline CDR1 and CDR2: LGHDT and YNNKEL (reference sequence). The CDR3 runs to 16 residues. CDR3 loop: CASSQDGTRRADTQYF. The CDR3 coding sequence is TGTGCCAGCAGCCAAGATGGGACTAGGAGGGCAGATACGCAGTATTTT.

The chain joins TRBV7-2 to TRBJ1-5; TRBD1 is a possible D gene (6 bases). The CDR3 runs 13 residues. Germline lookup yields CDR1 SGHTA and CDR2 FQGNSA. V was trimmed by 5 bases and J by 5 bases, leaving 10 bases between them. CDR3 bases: TGTGCCAGCAGCCTCCACAGGGATCAGCCCCAGCATTTT. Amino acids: CASSLHRDQPQHF.

The CDR3 DNA is TGTGCCAGCAACGCCGACAGACACACTGAAGCTTTCTTT. It yields the protein CASNADRHTEAFF. This chain joins TRBV7-2 and TRBJ1-1, with D maybe TRBD1 (5 bases). The V and J ends lost 7 bases and 3 bases respectively, with 12 bases between them. This CDR3 region has 13 residues. CDR1 is SGHTA and CDR2 is FQGNSA in the germline V gene.

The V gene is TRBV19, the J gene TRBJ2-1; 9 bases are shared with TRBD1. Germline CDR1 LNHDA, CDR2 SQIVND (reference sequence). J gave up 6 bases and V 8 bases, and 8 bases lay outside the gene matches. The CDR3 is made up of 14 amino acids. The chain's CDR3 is CASRIGTGINEQFF. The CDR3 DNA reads TGTGCCAGTCGCATCGGGACAGGGATCAATGAGCAGTTCTTC. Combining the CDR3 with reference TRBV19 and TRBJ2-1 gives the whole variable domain DGGITQSPKYLFRKEGQNVTLSCEQNLNHDAMYWYRQDPGQGLRLIYYSQIVNDFQKGDIAEGYSVSREKKESFPLTVTSAQKNPTAFYLCASRIGTGINEQFFGPGTRLTVL.

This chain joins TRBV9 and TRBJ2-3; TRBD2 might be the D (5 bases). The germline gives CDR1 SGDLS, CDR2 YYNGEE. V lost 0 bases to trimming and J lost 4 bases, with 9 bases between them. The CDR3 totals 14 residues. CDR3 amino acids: CASSVDSGADTQYF. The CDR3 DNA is TGTGCCAGCAGCGTAGACAGCGGAGCAGATACGCAGTATTTT.

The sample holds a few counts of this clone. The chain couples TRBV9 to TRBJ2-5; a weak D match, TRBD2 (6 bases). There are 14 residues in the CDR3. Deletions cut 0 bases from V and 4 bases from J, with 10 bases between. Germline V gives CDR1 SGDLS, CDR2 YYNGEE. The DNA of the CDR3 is TGTGCCAGCAGCGTAGCGGGGGATGTAGAGACCCAGTACTTC. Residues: CASSVAGDVETQYF.

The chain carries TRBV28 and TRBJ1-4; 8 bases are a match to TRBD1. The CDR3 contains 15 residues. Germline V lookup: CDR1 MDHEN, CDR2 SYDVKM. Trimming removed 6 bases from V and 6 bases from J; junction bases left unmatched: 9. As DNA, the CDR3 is TGTGCCAGCAGATGGACAGGGCAGACCTATGAAAAACTGTTTTTT. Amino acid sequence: CASRWTGQTYEKLFF.

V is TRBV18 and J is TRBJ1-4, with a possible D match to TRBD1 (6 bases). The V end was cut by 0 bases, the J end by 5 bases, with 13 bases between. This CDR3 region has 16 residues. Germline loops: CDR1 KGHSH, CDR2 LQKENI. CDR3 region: CASSPPRTDTNEKLFF. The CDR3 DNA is TGTGCCAGCTCACCACCACGGACAGATACGAATGAAAAACTGTTTTTT.

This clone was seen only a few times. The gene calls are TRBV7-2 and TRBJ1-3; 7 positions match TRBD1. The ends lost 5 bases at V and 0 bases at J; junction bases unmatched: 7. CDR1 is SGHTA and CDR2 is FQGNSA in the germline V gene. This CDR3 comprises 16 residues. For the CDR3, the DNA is TGTGCCAGCAGCCCGGGACAGCCGAACTCTGGAAACACCATATATTTT. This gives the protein CASSPGQPNSGNTIYF.

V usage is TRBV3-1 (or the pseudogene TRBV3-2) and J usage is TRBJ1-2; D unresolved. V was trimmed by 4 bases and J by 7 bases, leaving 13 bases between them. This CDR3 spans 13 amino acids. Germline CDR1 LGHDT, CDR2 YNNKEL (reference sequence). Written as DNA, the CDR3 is TGTGCCAGCAGCCTAGCGGGAGCGGTTGGCTACACCTTC. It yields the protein CASSLAGAVGYTF.

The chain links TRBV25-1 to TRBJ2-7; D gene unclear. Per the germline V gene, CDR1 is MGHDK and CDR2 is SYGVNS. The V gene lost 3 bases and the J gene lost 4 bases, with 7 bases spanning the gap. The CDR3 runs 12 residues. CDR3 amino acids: CASSEVGYEQYF. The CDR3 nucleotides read TGTGCCAGCAGTGAGGTCGGGTACGAGCAGTACTTC.

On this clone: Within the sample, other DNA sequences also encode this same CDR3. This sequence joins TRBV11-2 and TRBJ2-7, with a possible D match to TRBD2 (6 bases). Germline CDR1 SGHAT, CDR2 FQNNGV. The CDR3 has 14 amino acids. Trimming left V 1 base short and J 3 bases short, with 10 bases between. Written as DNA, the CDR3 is TGTGCCAGCAGCTTAGTCGGGGGTAGCTACGAGCAGTACTTC. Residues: CASSLVGGSYEQYF.

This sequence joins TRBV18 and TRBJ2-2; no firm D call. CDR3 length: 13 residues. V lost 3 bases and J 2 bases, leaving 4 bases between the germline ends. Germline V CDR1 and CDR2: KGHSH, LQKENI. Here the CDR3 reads CASSPRNTGELFF. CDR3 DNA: TGTGCCAGCTCACCTAGAAACACCGGGGAGCTGTTTTTT.

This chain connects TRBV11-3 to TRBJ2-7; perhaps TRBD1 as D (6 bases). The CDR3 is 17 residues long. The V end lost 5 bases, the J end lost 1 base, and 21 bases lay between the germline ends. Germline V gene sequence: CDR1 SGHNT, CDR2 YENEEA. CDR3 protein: CASSQAQGSYRSYEQYF. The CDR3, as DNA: TGTGCCAGCAGCCAGGCCCAGGGGTCGTACCGTTCCTACGAGCAGTACTTC.

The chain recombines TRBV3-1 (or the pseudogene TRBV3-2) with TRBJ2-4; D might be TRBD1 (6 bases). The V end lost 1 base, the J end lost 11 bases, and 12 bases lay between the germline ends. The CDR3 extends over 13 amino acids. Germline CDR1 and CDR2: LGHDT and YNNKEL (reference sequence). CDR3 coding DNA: TGTGCCAGCAGCCAAGTGGACTCAGGGGTTCAGTACTTC. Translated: CASSQVDSGVQYF.

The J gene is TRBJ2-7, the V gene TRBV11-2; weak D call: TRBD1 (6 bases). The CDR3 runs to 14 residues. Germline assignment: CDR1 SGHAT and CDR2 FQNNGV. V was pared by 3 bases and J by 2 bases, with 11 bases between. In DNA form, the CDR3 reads TGTGCCAGCAGCTTTACAGGGAAGACCTACGAGCAGTACTTC. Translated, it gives CASSFTGKTYEQYF.

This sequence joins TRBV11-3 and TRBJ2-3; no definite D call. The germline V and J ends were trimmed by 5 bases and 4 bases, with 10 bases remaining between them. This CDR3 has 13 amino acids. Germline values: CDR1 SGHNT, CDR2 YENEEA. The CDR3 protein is CASSKQAPDTQYF. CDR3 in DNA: TGTGCCAGCAGCAAGCAGGCTCCAGATACGCAGTATTTT.

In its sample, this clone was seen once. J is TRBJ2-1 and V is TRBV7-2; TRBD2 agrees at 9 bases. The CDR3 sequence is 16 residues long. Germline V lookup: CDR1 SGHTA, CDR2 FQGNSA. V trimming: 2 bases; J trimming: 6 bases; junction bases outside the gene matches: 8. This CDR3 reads CASSLSSSGTTNEQFF. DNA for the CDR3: TGTGCCAGCAGCTTATCCTCTAGCGGGACAACCAATGAGCAGTTCTTC. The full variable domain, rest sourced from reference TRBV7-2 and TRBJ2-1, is GAGVSQSPSNKVTEKGKDVELRCDPISGHTALYWYRQSLGQGLEFLIYFQGNSAPDKSGLPSDRFSAERTGGSVSTLTIQRTQQEDSAVYLCASSLSSSGTTNEQFFGPGTRLTVL.

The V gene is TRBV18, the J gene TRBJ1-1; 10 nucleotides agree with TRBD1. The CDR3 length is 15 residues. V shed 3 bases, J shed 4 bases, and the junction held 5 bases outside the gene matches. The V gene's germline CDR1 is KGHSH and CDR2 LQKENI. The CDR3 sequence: CASSPRTGGSTEAFF. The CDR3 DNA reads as TGTGCCAGCTCACCCCGGACAGGGGGGAGCACTGAAGCTTTCTTT.

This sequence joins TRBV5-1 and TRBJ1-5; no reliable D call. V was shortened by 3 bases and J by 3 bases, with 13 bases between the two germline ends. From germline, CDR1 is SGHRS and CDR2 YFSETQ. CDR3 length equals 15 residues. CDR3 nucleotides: TGCGCCAGCAGCTGGAGTGCCGGATCCAATCAGCCCCAGCATTTT. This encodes CASSWSAGSNQPQHF.

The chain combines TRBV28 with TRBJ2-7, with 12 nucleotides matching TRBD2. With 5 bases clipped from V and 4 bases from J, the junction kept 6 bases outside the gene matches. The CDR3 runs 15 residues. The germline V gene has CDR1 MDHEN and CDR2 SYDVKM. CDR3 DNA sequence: TGTGCCAGCAGTCCCGGGGGGACTAGCGGGTACGAGCAGTACTTC. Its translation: CASSPGGTSGYEQYF.

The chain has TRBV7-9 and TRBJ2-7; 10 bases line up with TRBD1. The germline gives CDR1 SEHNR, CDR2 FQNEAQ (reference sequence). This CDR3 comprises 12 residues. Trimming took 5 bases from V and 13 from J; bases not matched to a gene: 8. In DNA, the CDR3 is TGTGCCAGCAGCCGGGGACAGGGGATCAAATACTTC. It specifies CASSRGQGIKYF.

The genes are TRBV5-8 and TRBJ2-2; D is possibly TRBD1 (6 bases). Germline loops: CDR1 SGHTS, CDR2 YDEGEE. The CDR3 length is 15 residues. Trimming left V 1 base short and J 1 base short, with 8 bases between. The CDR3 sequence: CASSLTGWNTGELFF. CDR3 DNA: TGTGCCAGCAGCTTGACAGGGTGGAACACCGGGGAGCTGTTTTTT.

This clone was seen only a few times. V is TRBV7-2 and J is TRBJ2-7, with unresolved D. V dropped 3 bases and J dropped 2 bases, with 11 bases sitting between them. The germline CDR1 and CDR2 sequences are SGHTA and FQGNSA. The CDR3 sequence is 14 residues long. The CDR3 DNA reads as TGTGCCAGCAGCTTTACGTCGGCGGCCTACGAGCAGTACTTC. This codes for CASSFTSAAYEQYF.

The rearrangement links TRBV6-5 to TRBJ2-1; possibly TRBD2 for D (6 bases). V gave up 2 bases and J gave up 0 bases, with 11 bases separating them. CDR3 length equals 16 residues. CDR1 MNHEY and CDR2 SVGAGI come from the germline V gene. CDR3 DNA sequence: TGTGCCAGCAGTTACGGAGGGCGACCCTCCTACAATGAGCAGTTCTTC. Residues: CASSYGGRPSYNEQFF.

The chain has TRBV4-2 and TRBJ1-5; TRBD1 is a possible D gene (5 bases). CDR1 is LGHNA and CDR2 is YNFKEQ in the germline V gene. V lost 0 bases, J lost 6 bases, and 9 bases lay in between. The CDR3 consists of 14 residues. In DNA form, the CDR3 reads TGTGCCAGCAGCCAAGATCAGGGAATTCAGCCCCAGCATTTT. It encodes CASSQDQGIQPQHF.

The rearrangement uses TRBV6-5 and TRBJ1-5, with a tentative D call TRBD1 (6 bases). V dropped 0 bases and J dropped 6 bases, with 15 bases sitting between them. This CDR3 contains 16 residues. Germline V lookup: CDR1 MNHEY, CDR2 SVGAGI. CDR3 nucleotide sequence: TGTGCCAGCAGTTACTCGGAGCAGGGACAAGGTCAGCCCCAGCATTTT. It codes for CASSYSEQGQGQPQHF.

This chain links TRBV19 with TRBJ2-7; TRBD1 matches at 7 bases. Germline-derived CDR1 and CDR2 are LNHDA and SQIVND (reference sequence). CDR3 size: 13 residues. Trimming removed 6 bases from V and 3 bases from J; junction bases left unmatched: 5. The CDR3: CASSERTGYEQYF. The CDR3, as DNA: TGTGCCAGTAGCGAGAGGACAGGCTACGAGCAGTACTTC.